Listed here is a single TCR beta chain. The sample belongs to a study of CD8+ T cells in alopecia areata. cDNA reverse transcribed from extracted RNA served as the sequencing template. Profiled with immunoSEQ multiplex PCR; TCRdb holds only in-frame clones, not every one. Of under 350,000 clones in the sample, roughly 50% are singletons; the top ten hold 1.8%. Treatment given: oral pan-JAK inhibitor, 5-10 mg twice daily. The investigators collected lesional scalp punch biopsies and peripheral blood from alopecia areata patients. V was pared by 2 bases and J by 1 base, with 6 bases between. CDR3 size: 13 residues. Per germline, CDR1 GTSNPN and CDR2 SVGIG (reference sequence).

The sequence derives from a human donor with alopecia areata. The J gene is TRBJ2-1, the V gene TRBV30; unclear D gene. The sample here was CD4+ T cells sorted from blood, taken at week 24, from a patient treated with tofacitinib. CDR3: CAWSPGSYNEQFF. CDR3 DNA: TGTGCCTGGAGTCCCGGGTCCTACAATGAGCAGTTCTTC.